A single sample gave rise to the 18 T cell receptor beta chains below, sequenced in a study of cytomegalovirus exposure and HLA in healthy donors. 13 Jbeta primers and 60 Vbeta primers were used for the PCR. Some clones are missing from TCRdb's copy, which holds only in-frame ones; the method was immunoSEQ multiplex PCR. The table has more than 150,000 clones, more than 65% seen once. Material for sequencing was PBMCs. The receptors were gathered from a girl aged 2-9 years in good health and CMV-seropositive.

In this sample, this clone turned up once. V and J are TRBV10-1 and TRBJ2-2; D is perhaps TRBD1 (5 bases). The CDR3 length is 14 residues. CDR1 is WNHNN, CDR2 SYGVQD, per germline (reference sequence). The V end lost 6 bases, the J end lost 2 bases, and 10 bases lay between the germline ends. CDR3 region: CASSTDTNTGELFF. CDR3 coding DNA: TGCGCCAGCAGCACGGACACCAACACCGGGGAGCTGTTTTTT.

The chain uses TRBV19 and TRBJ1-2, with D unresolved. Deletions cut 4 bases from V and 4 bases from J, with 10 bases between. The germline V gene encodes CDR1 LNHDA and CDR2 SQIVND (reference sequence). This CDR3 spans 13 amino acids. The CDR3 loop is CASSTGRGYGYTF. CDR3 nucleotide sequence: TGTGCCAGTAGTACAGGACGGGGCTATGGCTACACCTTC.

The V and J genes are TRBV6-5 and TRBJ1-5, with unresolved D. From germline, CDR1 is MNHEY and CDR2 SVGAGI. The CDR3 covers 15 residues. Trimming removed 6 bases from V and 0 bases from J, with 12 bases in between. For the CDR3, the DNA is TGTGCCAGCAGCCCCTTTATGGCTAGCAATCAGCCCCAGCATTTT. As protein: CASSPFMASNQPQHF.

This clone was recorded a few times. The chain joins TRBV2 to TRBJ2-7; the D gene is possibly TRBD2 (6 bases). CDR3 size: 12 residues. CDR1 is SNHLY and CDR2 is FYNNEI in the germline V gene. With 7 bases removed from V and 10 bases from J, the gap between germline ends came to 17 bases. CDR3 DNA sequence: TGTGCCAGCACCGGTGGGGGAGGCGACCAGTACTTC. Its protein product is CASTGGGGDQYF. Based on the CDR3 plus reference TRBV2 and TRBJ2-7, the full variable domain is EPEVTQTPSHQVTQMGQEVILRCVPISNHLYFYWYRQILGQKVEFLVSFYNNEISEKSEIFDDQFSVERPDGSNFTLKIRSTKLEDSAMYFCASTGGGGDQYFGPGTRLTVT.

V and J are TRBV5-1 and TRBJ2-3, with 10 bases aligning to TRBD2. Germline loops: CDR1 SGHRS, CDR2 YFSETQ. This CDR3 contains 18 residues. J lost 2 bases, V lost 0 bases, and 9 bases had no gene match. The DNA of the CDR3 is TGCGCCAGCAGCTTGGGCCTTCTAGCGGGAGTCCCCACAGATACGCAGTATTTT. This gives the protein CASSLGLLAGVPTDTQYF.

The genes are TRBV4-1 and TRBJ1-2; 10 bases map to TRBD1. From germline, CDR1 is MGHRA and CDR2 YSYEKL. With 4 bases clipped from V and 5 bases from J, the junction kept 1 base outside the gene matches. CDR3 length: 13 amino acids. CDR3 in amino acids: CASSRGQGYGYTF. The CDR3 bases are TGCGCCAGCAGCCGGGGACAGGGGTATGGCTACACCTTC.

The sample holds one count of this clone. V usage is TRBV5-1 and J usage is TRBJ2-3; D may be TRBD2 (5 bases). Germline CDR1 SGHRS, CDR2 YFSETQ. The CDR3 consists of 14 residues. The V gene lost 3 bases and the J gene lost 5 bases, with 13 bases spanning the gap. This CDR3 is CASSSGVSQDTQYF. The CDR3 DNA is TGCGCCAGCAGCTCCGGGGTTTCTCAAGATACGCAGTATTTT.

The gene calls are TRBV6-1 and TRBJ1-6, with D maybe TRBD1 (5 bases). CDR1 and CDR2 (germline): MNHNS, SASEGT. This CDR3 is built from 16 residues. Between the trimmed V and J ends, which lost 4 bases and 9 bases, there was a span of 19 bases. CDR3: CASSGRWGLPSSPLHF. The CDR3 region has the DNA TGTGCCAGCAGTGGACGTTGGGGCCTCCCTAGTTCACCCCTCCACTTT.

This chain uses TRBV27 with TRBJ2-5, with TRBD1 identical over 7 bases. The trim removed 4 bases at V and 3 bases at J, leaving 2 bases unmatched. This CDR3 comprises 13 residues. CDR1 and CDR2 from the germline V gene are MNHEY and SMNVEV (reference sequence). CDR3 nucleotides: TGTGCCAGCAGTTCCGGGACAGAAGAGACCCAGTACTTC. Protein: CASSSGTEETQYF.

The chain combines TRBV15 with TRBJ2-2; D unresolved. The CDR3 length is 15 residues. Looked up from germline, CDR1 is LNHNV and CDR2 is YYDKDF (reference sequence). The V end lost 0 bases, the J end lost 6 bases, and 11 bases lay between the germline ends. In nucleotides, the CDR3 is TGTGCCACCAGCAGAGATTCTATCGGGTCCGGGGAGCTGTTTTTT. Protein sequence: CATSRDSIGSGELFF.

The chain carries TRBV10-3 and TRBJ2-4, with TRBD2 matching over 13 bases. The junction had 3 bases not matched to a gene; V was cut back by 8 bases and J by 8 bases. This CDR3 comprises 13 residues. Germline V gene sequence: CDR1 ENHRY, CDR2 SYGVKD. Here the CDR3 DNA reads TGTGCCATCGGACTAGCGGGAGCTGACATTCAGTACTTC. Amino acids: CAIGLAGADIQYF.

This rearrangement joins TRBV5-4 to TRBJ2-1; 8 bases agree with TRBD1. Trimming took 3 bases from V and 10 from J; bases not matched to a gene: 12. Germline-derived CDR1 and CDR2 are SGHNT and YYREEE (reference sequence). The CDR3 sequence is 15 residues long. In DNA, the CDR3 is TGTGCCAGCAGCTCGTCGGGACAGGTTGGTTCAGAGCAGTTCTTC. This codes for CASSSSGQVGSEQFF.

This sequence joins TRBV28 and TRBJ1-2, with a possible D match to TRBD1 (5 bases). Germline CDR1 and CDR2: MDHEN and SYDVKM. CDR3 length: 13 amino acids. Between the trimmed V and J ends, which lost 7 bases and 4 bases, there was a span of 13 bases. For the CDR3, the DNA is TGTGCCAGCACTTCCCGGGACTTCTATGGCTACACCTTC. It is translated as CASTSRDFYGYTF.

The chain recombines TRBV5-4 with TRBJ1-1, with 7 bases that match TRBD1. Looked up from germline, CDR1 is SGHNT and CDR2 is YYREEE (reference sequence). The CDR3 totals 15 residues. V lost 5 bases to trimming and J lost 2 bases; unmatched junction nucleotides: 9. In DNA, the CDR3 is TGTGCCAGCAGTTCCAGACAGGGCACAAACACTGAAGCTTTCTTT. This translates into CASSSRQGTNTEAFF.

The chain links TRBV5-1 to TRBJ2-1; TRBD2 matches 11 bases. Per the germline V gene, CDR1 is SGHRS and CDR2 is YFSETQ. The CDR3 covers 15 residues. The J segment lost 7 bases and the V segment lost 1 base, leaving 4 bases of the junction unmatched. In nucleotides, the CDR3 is TGCGCCAGCAGCTTGACTAGCGGGAGTACAAATGAGCAGTTCTTC. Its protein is CASSLTSGSTNEQFF.

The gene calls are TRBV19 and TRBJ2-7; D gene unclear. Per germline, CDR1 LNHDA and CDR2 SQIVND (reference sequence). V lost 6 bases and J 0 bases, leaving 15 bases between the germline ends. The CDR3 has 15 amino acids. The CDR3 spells CASSTLGGLSYEQYF. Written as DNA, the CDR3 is TGTGCCAGTAGCACCCTCGGCGGCCTCTCCTACGAGCAGTACTTC.

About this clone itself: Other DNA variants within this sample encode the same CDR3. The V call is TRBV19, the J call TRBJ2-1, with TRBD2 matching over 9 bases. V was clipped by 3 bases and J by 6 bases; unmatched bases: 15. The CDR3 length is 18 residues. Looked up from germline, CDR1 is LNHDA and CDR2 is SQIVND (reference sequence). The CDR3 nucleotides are TGTGCCAGTAGTATCATCGCGGGGCTAGCGGGAAAAGGCAATGAGCAGTTCTTC. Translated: CASSIIAGLAGKGNEQFF. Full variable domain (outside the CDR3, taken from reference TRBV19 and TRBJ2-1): DGGITQSPKYLFRKEGQNVTLSCEQNLNHDAMYWYRQDPGQGLRLIYYSQIVNDFQKGDIAEGYSVSREKKESFPLTVTSAQKNPTAFYLCASSIIAGLAGKGNEQFFGPGTRLTVL.

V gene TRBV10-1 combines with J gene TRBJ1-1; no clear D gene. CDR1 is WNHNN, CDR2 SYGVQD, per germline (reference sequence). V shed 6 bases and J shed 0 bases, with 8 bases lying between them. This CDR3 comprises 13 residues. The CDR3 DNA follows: TGCGCCAGCAGGTCCCACATGAACACTGAAGCTTTCTTT. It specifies CASRSHMNTEAFF.